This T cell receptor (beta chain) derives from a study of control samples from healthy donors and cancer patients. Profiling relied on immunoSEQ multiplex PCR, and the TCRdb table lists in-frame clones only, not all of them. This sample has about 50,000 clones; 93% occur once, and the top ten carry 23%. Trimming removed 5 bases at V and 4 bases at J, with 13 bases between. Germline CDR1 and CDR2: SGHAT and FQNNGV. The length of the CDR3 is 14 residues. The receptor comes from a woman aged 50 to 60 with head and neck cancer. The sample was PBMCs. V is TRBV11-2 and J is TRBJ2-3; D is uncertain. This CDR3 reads CASSPGLRSDTQYF. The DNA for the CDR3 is TGTGCCAGCAGCCCCGGGCTCCGATCAGATACGCAGTATTTT.